Included here is one TCR beta chain sequence, with context. The data belong to a study of control samples from healthy donors and cancer patients. This table comes from immunoSEQ multiplex PCR, and its TCRdb copy is limited to in-frame clones, with some not included. The data show about 150,000 clones, over 85% seen once. This CDR3 has 14 amino acids. The origin of this receptor is a man in his forties or fifties in good health. The chain carries TRBV21-1 and TRBJ2-5. TRBV21-1 is annotated as a pseudogene. Sequencing was done on a sample of blood. The CDR3 bases are TGTGCCAGCAGCAAACTCCCGGGCCATAAGACCCAGTACTTC. Encoded protein: CASSKLPGHKTQYF.